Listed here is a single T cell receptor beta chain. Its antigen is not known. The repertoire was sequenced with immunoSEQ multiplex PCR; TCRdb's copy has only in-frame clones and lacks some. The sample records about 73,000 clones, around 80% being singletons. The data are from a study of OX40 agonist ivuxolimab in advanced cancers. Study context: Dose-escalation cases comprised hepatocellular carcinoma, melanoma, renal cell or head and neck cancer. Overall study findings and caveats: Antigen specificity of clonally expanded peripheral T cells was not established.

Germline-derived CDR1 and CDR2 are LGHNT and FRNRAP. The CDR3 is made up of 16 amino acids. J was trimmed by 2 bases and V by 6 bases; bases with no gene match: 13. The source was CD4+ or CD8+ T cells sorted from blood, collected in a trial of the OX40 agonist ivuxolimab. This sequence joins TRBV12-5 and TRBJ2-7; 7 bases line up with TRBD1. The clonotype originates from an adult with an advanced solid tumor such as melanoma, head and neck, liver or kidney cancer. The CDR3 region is CASGQRETGLTYEQYF. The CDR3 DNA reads TGTGCTAGTGGCCAGCGCGAGACAGGGTTGACCTACGAGCAGTACTTC.